This is a list of T cell receptor beta chains from one sample in a study of T cell responses to AZD1222 COVID-19 vaccine. Some clones are missing from TCRdb's copy, which holds only in-frame ones; the method was immunoSEQ multiplex PCR. Of 80,000 or so clones listed, just over 90% are singletons. Sequenced here: peripheral blood, sampled on day 0 of MenACWY control vaccination. All receptors derive from an adult in good health. CDR3s include the opening cysteine and the closing phenylalanine or tryptophan. D genes are given only for firm matches. Expanded clones are given a class, and other clones once, few, many or no size at all.

j_call	clone_size	d_call	v_call	cdr3_nt	cdr3_aa
TRBJ1-1	few	TRBD1	TRBV29-1	TGCAGCGTTGGTCCCGCTCCGGGACAGACCATGAACACTGAAGCTTTCTTT	CSVGPAPGQTMNTEAFF
TRBJ1-4	.	.	TRBV10-3	TGTGCCATCAGTGGTGAACTAATACAGGGAGGAAAACTGTTTTTT	CAISGELIQGGKLFF
TRBJ2-6	.	TRBD1	TRBV24-1	TGTGCCACCAGTGATTGGACAGGGAGTGGGGCCAACGTCCTGACTTTC	CATSDWTGSGANVLTF
TRBJ1-2	.	.	TRBV29-1	TGCAGCGTGGAAGGGTACACCTTC	CSVEGYTF
TRBJ1-5	.	TRBD1	TRBV28	TGTGCCAGCAGACCTACAGGGGGGTATCAGCCCCAGCATTTT	CASRPTGGYQPQHF
TRBJ2-1	.	.	TRBV4-1	TGCGCCAGCAGCCCTCGGATTGATGGCATGGTGAACAATGAGCAGTTCTTC	CASSPRIDGMVNNEQFF
TRBJ1-2	.	.	TRBV20-1	TGCAGTGCTAGTCGGGGGGCAGGTGGCTACACCTTC	CSASRGAGGYTF
TRBJ2-5	.	.	TRBV4-3	TGCGCCAGCAGCCAAGAATCGTACCGAGAGACCCAGTACTTC	CASSQESYRETQYF
TRBJ2-7	.	.	TRBV12-3/TRBV12-4	TGTGCCAGCGGTTTGCAGGGTGATCACGAGCAGTACTTC	CASGLQGDHEQYF
TRBJ1-5	once	.	TRBV30	TGTGCCTGGAGTCCTCCGGGGCAGCCCCAGCATTTT	CAWSPPGQPQHF
TRBJ2-6	once	.	TRBV19	TGTGCCAGTATGGGATCTGGGGCCAACGTCCTGACTTTC	CASMGSGANVLTF
TRBJ2-1	.	.	TRBV14	TGTGCCAGCAGCCAGGGACTGGTCAATGAGCAGTTCTTC	CASSQGLVNEQFF
TRBJ2-1	.	.	TRBV27	TGTGCCAGCAGCTCGCCTAGCGAACCATACAATGAGCAGTTCTTC	CASSSPSEPYNEQFF
TRBJ1-4	.	.	TRBV28	TGTGCCAGCAGACTACACAGAACTAATGAAAAACTGTTTTTT	CASRLHRTNEKLFF
TRBJ1-1	.	.	TRBV6-2/TRBV6-3	TGTGCCAGCAGTCCGCAGATAAACACTGAAGCTTTCTTT	CASSPQINTEAFF
TRBJ1-2	once	.	TRBV5-4	TGTGCCAGCAGGCCCAGAGGAGGGGCCGCTACTAACTATGGCTACACCTTC	CASRPRGGAATNYGYTF
TRBJ1-6	.	.	TRBV19	TGTGCCAGTAACAAAGACAGAGGGAGCTCACCCCTCCACTTT	CASNKDRGSSPLHF
TRBJ1-5	.	TRBD1	TRBV5-1	TGCGCCAGCAGCTTGGAGGGACAGGGTCAGCCCCAGCATTTT	CASSLEGQGQPQHF
TRBJ2-4	.	.	TRBV28	TGTGCCAGCAGTTTGAGGGGAAACATTCAGTACTTC	CASSLRGNIQYF
TRBJ1-5	once	.	TRBV2	TGTGCCAGCAGTGAAAGGGGGGCTTTAGGTCAGCCCCAGCATTTT	CASSERGALGQPQHF
TRBJ2-1	.	TRBD2	TRBV10-3	TGTGCCATCACCCCAACTAGCGGGATCTACAATGAGCAGTTCTTC	CAITPTSGIYNEQFF
TRBJ1-2	.	.	TRBV7-9	TGTGCCAGCAGCTTAGACCAAGGCGGCTACACCTTC	CASSLDQGGYTF
TRBJ1-5	.	.	TRBV19	TGTGCCAGTAGGACGGGTCCGAATAGCAATCAGCCCCAGCATTTT	CASRTGPNSNQPQHF
TRBJ1-5	.	.	TRBV6-1	TGTGCCAGCAGTGAAGTAAGGTTAGGTTCAAGGCAGCCCCAGCATTTT	CASSEVRLGSRQPQHF
TRBJ1-4	.	.	TRBV6-5	TGTGCCAGCAGCTACTCCGCAACTAATGAAAAACTGTTTTTT	CASSYSATNEKLFF
TRBJ1-1	few	TRBD1	TRBV2	TGTGCCAGCAGTGAAGGGTTGACAGGGAGGGTTACTGAAGCTTTCTTT	CASSEGLTGRVTEAFF
TRBJ2-3	.	TRBD2	TRBV28	TGTGCCAGCAGAGATCCTAGCGGCCCCACAGATACGCAGTATTTT	CASRDPSGPTDTQYF
TRBJ2-1	once	TRBD1	TRBV5-4	TGTGCCAGCAGACCCCCGGGACAGGGGTTCAATGAGCAGTTCTTC	CASRPPGQGFNEQFF
TRBJ2-7	.	.	TRBV30	TGTGCCTGGAGTGTAAGGGGGGGCCGCTACGAGCAGTACTTC	CAWSVRGGRYEQYF
TRBJ1-2	few	.	TRBV5-6	TGTGCCAGCAGCTTGGGTGGCAGGGTAGGCTATGGCTACACCTTC	CASSLGGRVGYGYTF
TRBJ1-1	.	.	TRBV28	TGTGCCAGCAGTTCAGCCGAAGCTTTCTTT	CASSSAEAFF
TRBJ2-2	.	.	TRBV14	TGTGCCAGCAGCCAAGCCCCCTCGGCCGGGGAGCTGTTTTTT	CASSQAPSAGELFF
TRBJ2-4	.	.	TRBV11-2	TGTGCCAGCAGCCCGGGGCTAGAAAACATTCAGTACTTC	CASSPGLENIQYF
TRBJ1-6	.	.	TRBV21-1	TGTGCCAGCAGGAAGACTACGGGACAGAGACATAATTCACCCCTCCACTTT	CASRKTTGQRHNSPLHF
TRBJ2-7	once	TRBD2	TRBV6-5	TGTGCCAGCAGTCACACTAGCGGGAGATCCTACGAGCAGTACTTC	CASSHTSGRSYEQYF
TRBJ2-7	.	TRBD2	TRBV4-1	TGCGCCAGCAGCCAAGTTAGCGGGAGGGCCTCCTCCGAGCAGTACTTC	CASSQVSGRASSEQYF
TRBJ1-1	.	.	TRBV7-6	TGTGCCAGCAGCCGATTTTTACAGGGCGGGCTGTCTGAAGCTTTCTTT	CASSRFLQGGLSEAFF
TRBJ2-7	few	TRBD2	TRBV7-9	TGTGCCAGCAGCTTAGGACTAGCCGGCGAGCAGTACTTC	CASSLGLAGEQYF
TRBJ1-2	.	.	TRBV30	TGTGCCTGGAGTGGGGGGTATGGCTACACCTTC	CAWSGGYGYTF
TRBJ2-7	.	TRBD2	TRBV3-1/TRBV3-2	TGTGCCAGCAGCCAAGATGTTCGCGGGAGGGCCTTAGAAGAGCAGTACTTC	CASSQDVRGRALEEQYF
TRBJ2-1	.	.	TRBV10-2	TGCGCCAGCATCGGAAAGTCCGGGGGTGAGCAGTTCTTC	CASIGKSGGEQFF
TRBJ2-7	.	TRBD1	TRBV11-1	TGTGCCAGCAGCCACAACACAGGGGGAGACGAGCAGTACTTC	CASSHNTGGDEQYF
TRBJ1-2	.	TRBD1	TRBV5-4	TGTGCCAGCAGCTTGGCTACGACAGGGAACTATGGCTACACCTTC	CASSLATTGNYGYTF
TRBJ1-1	.	.	TRBV29-1	TGCAGCGTGGTAGGATCAGGCCTCACTGAAGCTTTCTTT	CSVVGSGLTEAFF
TRBJ1-3	.	.	TRBV10-3	TGTGCCATCAGTGAGGACCGACAGAGCTCTGGAAACACCATATATTTT	CAISEDRQSSGNTIYF
TRBJ2-1	.	TRBD2	TRBV14	TGTGCCAGCAGCCAAGGAGCGGGACACAATGAGCAGTTCTTC	CASSQGAGHNEQFF
TRBJ1-2	.	TRBD1	TRBV5-6	TGTGCCAGCAGCTTGGAGGGGGCCGATGGCTACACCTTC	CASSLEGADGYTF
TRBJ2-5	.	.	TRBV27	TGTGCCAGCAGTTCTATCCCCCAGGGCGTAGAGACCCAGTACTTC	CASSSIPQGVETQYF
TRBJ1-1	.	.	TRBV18	TGTGCCAGCTCACGGGACCACGGGACGGTGGGCACTGAAGCTTTCTTT	CASSRDHGTVGTEAFF
TRBJ2-7	.	.	TRBV5-4	TGTGCCAGCAGGAAGTTTGACACTACCTACGAGCAGTACTTC	CASRKFDTTYEQYF
TRBJ1-2	.	.	TRBV19	TGTGCCAGCACAGTTTCGGGGTATAGGTATGGCTACACCTTC	CASTVSGYRYGYTF
TRBJ2-1	.	.	TRBV9	TGTGCCAGCAGCGCCTTCCCTTCAGATGAGCAGTTCTTC	CASSAFPSDEQFF
TRBJ1-1	.	.	TRBV11-2	TGTGCCAGCAGACTTGGGAGAAGGGGGATGAACACTGAAGCTTTCTTT	CASRLGRRGMNTEAFF
TRBJ2-7	.	TRBD1	TRBV30	TGTGCCTGGAGTCCCAGTGGACAGGGGGTATGGCAGTACTTC	CAWSPSGQGVWQYF
TRBJ1-1	.	.	TRBV10-1	TGCGCCAGCAGTGCAGGGACGAACACTGAAGCTTTCTTT	CASSAGTNTEAFF
TRBJ1-2	once	.	TRBV27	TGTGCCAGCAGTTTATCGCTTACAGGAGGGAGTAACTATGGCTACACCTTC	CASSLSLTGGSNYGYTF
TRBJ2-3	.	TRBD2	TRBV6-4	TGTGCCAGCAGTGACATACTAGCGGGTACGCAGTATTTT	CASSDILAGTQYF
TRBJ2-3	.	TRBD1	TRBV10-1	TGCGCCATCGACAGGGGATCTAGCACAGATACGCAGTATTTT	CAIDRGSSTDTQYF
TRBJ2-3	.	.	TRBV28	TGTGCCAGCAGTTTCGGCGGGACGGCAGATACGCAGTATTTT	CASSFGGTADTQYF
TRBJ2-7	.	.	TRBV28	TGTGCCAGCAGCACTATCCGGGGCGAGCAGTACTTC	CASSTIRGEQYF